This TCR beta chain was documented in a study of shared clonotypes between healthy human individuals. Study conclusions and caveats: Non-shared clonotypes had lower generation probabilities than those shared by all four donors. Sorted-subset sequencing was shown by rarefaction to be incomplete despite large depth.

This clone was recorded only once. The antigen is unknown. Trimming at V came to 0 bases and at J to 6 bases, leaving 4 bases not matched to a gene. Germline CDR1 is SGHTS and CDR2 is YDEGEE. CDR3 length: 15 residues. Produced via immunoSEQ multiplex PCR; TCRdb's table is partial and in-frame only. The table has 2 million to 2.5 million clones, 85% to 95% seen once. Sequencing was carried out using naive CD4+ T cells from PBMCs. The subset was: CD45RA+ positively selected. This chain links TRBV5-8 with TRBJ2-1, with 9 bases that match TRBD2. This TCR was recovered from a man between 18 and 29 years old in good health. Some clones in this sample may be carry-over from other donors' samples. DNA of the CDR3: TGTGCCAGCAGCTTGGCCGGACTAGCGATCAATGAGCAGTTCTTC. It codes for CASSLAGLAINEQFF. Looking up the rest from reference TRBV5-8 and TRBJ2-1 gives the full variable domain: EAGVTQSPTHLIKTRGQQATLRCSPISGHTSVYWYQQALGLGLQFLLWYDEGEERNRGNFPPRFSGRQFPNYSSELNVNALELEDSALYLCASSLAGLAINEQFFGPGTRLTVL.